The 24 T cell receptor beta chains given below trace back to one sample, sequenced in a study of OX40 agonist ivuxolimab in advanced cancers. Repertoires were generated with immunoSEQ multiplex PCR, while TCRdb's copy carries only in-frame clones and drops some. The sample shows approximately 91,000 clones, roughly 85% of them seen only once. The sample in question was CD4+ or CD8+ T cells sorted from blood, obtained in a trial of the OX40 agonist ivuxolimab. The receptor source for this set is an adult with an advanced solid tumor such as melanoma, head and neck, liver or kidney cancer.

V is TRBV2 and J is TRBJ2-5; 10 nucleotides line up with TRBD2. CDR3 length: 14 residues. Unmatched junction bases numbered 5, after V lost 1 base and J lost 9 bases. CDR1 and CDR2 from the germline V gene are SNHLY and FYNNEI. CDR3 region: CASSEGTSGMAQYF. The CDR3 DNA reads TGTGCCAGCAGTGAAGGGACTAGCGGCATGGCCCAGTACTTC.

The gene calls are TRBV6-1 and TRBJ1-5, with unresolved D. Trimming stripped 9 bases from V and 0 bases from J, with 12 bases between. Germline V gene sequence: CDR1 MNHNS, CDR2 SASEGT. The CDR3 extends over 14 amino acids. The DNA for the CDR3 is TGTGCCAGTGATTTGAAACCTAGCAATCAGCCCCAGCATTTT. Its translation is CASDLKPSNQPQHF.

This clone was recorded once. The CDR3 coding sequence is TGTGCCAGCAGCTCCGTGGGGTGGGCCAATCAGCCCCAGCATTTT. This encodes CASSSVGWANQPQHF. The V gene is TRBV7-2, the J gene TRBJ1-5; the D is unclear. There are 15 residues in the CDR3. The V end was cut by 4 bases, the J end by 3 bases, with 13 bases between. CDR1 is SGHTA, CDR2 FQGNSA, per germline.

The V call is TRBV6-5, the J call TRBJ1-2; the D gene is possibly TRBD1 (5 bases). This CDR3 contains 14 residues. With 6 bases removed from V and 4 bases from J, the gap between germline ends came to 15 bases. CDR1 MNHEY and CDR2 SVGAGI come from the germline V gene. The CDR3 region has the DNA TGTGCCAGCAGGGGTACAGGTAACGCCTATGGCTACACCTTC. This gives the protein CASRGTGNAYGYTF.

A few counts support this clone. This chain's CDR3 is CASREPNSPLHF. As DNA, the CDR3 is TGTGCCAGCAGAGAGCCAAATTCACCCCTCCACTTT. The chain recombines TRBV28 with TRBJ1-6; D not certain. V gave up 6 bases and J gave up 7 bases, with 7 bases separating them. Germline V CDR1 and CDR2: MDHEN, SYDVKM. This CDR3 region has 12 residues.

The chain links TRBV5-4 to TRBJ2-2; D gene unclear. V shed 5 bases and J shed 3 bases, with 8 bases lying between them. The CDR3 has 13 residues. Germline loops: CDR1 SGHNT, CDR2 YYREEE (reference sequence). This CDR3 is CASSRQDTGELFF. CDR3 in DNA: TGTGCCAGCAGTCGGCAGGACACCGGGGAGCTGTTTTTT. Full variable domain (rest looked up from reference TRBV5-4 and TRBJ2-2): ETGVTQSPTHLIKTRGQQVTLRCSSQSGHNTVSWYQQALGQGPQFIFQYYREEENGRGNFPPRFSGLQFPNYSSELNVNALELDDSALYLCASSRQDTGELFFGEGSRLTVL.

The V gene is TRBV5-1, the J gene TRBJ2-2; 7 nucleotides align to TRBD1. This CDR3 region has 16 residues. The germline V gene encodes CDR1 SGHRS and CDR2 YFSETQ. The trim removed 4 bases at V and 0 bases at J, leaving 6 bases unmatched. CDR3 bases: TGCGCCAGCAGCCCGGACAGGCCCGCGAACACCGGGGAGCTGTTTTTT. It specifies CASSPDRPANTGELFF.

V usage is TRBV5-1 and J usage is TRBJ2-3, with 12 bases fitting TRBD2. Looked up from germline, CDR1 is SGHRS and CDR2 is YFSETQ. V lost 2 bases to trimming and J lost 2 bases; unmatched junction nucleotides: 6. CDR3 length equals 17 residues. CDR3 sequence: CASSLGTSGRNTDTQYF. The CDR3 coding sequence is TGCGCCAGCAGCTTAGGGACTAGCGGGCGAAACACAGATACGCAGTATTTT.

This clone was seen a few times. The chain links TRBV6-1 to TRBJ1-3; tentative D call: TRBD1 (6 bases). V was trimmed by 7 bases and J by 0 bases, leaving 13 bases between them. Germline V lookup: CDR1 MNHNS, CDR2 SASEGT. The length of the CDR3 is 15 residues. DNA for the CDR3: TGTGCCAGCACCAAACAGGGCCTCTCTGGAAACACCATATATTTT. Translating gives CASTKQGLSGNTIYF.

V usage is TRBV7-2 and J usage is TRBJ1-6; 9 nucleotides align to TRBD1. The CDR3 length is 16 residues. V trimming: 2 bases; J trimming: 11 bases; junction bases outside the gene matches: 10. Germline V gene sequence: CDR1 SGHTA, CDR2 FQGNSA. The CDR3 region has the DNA TGTGCCAGCAGCTTATTACAACAGGGGGCGGAGGCACCCCTCCACTTT. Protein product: CASSLLQQGAEAPLHF.

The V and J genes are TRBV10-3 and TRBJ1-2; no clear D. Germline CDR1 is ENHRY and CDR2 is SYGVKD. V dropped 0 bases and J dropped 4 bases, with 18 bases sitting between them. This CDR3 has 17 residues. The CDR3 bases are TGTGCCATCAGTGAGTCAGTGGTTCTACAGCTGGTCTATGGCTACACCTTC. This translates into CAISESVVLQLVYGYTF.

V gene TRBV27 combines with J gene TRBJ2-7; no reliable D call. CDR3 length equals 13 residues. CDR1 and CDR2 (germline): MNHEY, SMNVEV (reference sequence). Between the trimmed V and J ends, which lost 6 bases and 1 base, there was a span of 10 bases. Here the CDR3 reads CASSAVGSYEQYF. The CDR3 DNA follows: TGTGCCAGCAGCGCAGTTGGGTCCTACGAGCAGTACTTC.

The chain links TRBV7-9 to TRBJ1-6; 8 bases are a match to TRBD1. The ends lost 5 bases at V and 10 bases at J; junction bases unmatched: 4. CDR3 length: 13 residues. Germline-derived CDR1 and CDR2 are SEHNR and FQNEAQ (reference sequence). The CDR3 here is CASSVGQGSPLHF. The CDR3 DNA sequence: TGTGCCAGCAGCGTAGGACAGGGATCACCCCTCCACTTT.

The CDR3 DNA reads as TGTGCCAGCAGCTTAGACGGGGGGGTCCACACTGAAGCTTTCTTT. Its protein product is CASSLDGGVHTEAFF. The chain is built from TRBV11-2 and TRBJ1-1, with D tentatively TRBD1 (5 bases). Per the germline V gene, CDR1 is SGHAT and CDR2 is FQNNGV. The germline V and J ends were trimmed by 0 bases and 3 bases, with 11 bases remaining between them. This CDR3 is 15 amino acids long.

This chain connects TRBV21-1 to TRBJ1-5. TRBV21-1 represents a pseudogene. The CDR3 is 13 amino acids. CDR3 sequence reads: CASPGGSNQPQHF. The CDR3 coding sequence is TGTGCCAGCCCGGGGGGAAGCAATCAGCCCCAGCATTTT.

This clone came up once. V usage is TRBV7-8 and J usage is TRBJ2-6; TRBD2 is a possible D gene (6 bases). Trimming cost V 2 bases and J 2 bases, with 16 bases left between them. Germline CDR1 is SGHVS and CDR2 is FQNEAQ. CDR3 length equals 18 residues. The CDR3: CASSLRGSTAPGANVLTF. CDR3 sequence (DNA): TGTGCCAGCAGCTTACGGGGGAGTACTGCTCCTGGGGCCAACGTCCTGACTTTC.

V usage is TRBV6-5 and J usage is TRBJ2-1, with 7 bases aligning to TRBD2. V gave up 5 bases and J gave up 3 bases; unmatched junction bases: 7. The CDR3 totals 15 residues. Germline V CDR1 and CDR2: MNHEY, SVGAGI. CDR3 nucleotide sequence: TGTGCCAGCAGTGCAAGTGGGGGGGACTACAATGAGCAGTTCTTC. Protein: CASSASGGDYNEQFF.

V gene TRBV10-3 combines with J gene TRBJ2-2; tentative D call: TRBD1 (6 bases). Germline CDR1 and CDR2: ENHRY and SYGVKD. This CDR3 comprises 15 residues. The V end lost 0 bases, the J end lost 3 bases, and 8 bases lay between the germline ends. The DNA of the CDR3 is TGTGCCATCAGTGAGTCAGGACAGTACACCGGGGAGCTGTTTTTT. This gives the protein CAISESGQYTGELFF.

The CDR3 spells CASSPSLEARELFF. CDR3 nucleotide sequence: TGTGCCAGCTCACCAAGCTTGGAGGCCAGGGAGCTGTTTTTT. This sequence joins TRBV18 and TRBJ2-2; tentatively, D is TRBD2 (5 bases). Trimming pared 2 bases from V and 9 bases from J, leaving 13 bases between. The CDR3 is 14 amino acids. Germline CDR1 reads KGHSH; CDR2 reads LQKENI.

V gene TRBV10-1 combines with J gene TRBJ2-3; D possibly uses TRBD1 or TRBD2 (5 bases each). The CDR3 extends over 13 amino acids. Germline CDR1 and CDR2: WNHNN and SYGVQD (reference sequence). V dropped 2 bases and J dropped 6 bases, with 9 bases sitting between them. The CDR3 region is CASSEGGADTQYF. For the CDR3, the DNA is TGCGCCAGCAGTGAGGGGGGTGCCGATACGCAGTATTTT.

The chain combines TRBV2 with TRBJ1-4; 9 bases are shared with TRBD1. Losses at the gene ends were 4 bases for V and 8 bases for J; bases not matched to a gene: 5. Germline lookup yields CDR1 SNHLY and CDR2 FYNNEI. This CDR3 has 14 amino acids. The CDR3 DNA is TGTGCCAGCAGTGGGGACAGGGTCAGGGAAAAACTGTTTTTT. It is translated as CASSGDRVREKLFF.

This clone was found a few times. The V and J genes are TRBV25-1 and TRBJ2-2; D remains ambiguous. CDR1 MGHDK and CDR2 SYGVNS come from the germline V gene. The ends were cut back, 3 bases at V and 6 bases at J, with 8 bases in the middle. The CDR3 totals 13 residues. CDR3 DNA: TGTGCCAGCAGTGAGATCCGGGCCGGGGAGCTGTTTTTT. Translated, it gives CASSEIRAGELFF.

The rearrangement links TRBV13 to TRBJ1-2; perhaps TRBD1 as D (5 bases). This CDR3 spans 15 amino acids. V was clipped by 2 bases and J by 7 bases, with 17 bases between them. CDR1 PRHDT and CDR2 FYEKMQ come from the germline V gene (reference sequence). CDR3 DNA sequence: TGTGCCAGCAGCTTACCCGGGACCTCAGGTGGTGGCTACACCTTC. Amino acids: CASSLPGTSGGGYTF.

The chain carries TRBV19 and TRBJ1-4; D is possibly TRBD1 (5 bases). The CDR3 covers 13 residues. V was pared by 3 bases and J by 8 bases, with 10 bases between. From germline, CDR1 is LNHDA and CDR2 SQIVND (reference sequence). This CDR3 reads CASSIGAGEKLFF. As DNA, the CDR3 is TGTGCCAGTAGTATCGGGGCGGGAGAAAAACTGTTTTTT.